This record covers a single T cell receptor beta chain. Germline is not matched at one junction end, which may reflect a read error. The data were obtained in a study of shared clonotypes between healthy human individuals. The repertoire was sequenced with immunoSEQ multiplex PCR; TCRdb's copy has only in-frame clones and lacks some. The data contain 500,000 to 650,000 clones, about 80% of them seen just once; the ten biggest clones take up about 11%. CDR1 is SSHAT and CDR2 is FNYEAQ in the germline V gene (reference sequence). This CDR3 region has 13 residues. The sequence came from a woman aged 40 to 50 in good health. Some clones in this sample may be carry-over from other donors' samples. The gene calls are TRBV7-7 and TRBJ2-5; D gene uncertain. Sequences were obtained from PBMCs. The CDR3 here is CASSPQLGETQYF. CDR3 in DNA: TGTGCTAGCAGCCCCCAGCTAGGGGAGACCCAGTACTTC.